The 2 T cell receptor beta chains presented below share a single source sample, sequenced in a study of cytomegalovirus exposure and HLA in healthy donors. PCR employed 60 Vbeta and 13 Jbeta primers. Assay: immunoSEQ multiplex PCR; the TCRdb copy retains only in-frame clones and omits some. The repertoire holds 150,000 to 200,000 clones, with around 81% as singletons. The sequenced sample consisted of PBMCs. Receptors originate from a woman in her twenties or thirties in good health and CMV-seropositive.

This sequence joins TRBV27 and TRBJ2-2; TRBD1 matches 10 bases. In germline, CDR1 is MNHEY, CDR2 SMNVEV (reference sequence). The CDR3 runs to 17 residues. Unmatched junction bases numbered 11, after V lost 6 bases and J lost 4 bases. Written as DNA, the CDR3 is TGTGCCAGCAGCCAATGGGTAGGGACAGGGGTCACCGGGGAGCTGTTTTTT. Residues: CASSQWVGTGVTGELFF.

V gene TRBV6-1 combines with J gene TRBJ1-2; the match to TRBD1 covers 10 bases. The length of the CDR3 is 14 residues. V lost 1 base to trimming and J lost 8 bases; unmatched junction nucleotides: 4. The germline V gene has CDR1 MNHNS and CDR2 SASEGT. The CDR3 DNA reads TGTGCCAGCAGTGAAGGGACAGGGGGAGGCGGCTACACCTTC. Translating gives CASSEGTGGGGYTF.